A selection of T cell receptor beta chains follows, all from one sample in a study of prognosis after radiotherapy for stage I lung cancer. TCRdb analysed the multiplex PCR reads with MiXCR anew, one entry per CDR3 protein. The profile shows more than 15,000 distinct CDR3 sequences, about a sixth of them singletons. The material sequenced was PBMCs, taken before or after stereotactic body radiation therapy (not recorded which). These receptors all come from a donor aged 50 or older with non-small cell lung cancer. The CDR3 runs from the conserved cysteine through the conserved F or W. A D gene is named only where the DNA matches it firmly. The listing skips clone size in some rows; elsewhere it reads once, few, many or a size class.

V	D	J	size	CDR3	DNA
TRBV18	TRBD2	TRBJ2-1	many	CASSTNRLAGRYEQFF	TGTGCCAGCTCAACAAACCGACTAGCGGGCCGGTATGAGCAGTTCTTC
TRBV15	TRBD2	TRBJ2-7	-	CATGTTRYEQYF	TGTGCCACCGGGACTACCCGCTACGAGCAGTACTTC
TRBV4-2	TRBD1	TRBJ2-7	many	CASSRMGQGLSYEQYF	TGTGCCAGCAGCCGGATGGGACAGGGGCTTTCCTACGAGCAGTACTTC
TRBV6-2/TRBV6-3	TRBD1	TRBJ1-1	-	CASRVGQGANTEAFF	TGTGCCAGCAGGGTCGGACAGGGGGCGAACACTGAAGCTTTCTTT
TRBV19	TRBD2	TRBJ2-3	many	CASTETSGGFLDF	TGTGCCAGTACCGAGACTAGCGGGGGCTTCTTGGATTTT
TRBV27	TRBD2	TRBJ2-5	large	CASSFPGGETQYF	TGTGCCAGCAGTTTTCCGGGAGGAGAGACCCAGTACTTC
TRBV7-2	-	TRBJ2-5	many	CASSYLTGRKGETQYF	TGTGCCAGCAGCTATCTGACCGGGCGAAAGGGAGAGACCCAGTACTTC
TRBV6-1	-	TRBJ2-5	many	CASSPGFGSETQYF	TGTGCCAGCAGTCCAGGGTTCGGGTCGGAGACCCAGTACTTC
TRBV13	-	TRBJ2-3	medium-sized	CASSLWGDGSTDTQYF	TGTGCCAGCAGCCTGTGGGGGGACGGGAGCACAGATACGCAGTATTTT
TRBV20-1	TRBD2	TRBJ2-1	many	CSARDSATSGGWEQFF	TGCAGTGCTAGAGATTCCGCGACTAGCGGGGGCTGGGAGCAGTTCTTC
TRBV7-3	-	TRBJ2-1	many	CASSPILSSYNEQFF	TGTGCCAGCAGCCCCATACTGAGCTCCTACAATGAGCAGTTCTTC